This T cell receptor (beta chain) emerged from a study of OX40 agonist ivuxolimab in advanced cancers. V lost 7 bases, J lost 0 bases, and 8 bases stayed unmatched. The V gene's germline CDR1 is SGHVS and CDR2 FNYEAQ. The CDR3 extends over 16 amino acids. General observations from the study: CD4+ and CD8+ blood T cells expanded clonally by week 6 at 0.1 to 3.0 mg/kg. Still undetermined is the antigen specificity of the expanded peripheral T cells. Average numbers of expanded clones were greater in CD8+ T cells than in CD4+.

A remark on this clone: Its antigen is still unknown.

Assay used: immunoSEQ multiplex PCR; TCRdb lists only in-frame clones, some missing. Seen here are approximately 52,000 clones, 83% observed once, and the top ten hold over 1%. The V and J genes are TRBV7-6 and TRBJ2-2; 7 nucleotides align to TRBD1. This specimen consisted of CD4+ or CD8+ T cells sorted from blood, obtained in a trial of the OX40 agonist ivuxolimab. The sequence derives from an adult with an advanced solid tumor such as melanoma, head and neck, liver or kidney cancer. The CDR3, as DNA: TGTGCCAGCAACGCACAGGGGTTCCCGAACACCGGGGAGCTGTTTTTT. Protein: CASNAQGFPNTGELFF.